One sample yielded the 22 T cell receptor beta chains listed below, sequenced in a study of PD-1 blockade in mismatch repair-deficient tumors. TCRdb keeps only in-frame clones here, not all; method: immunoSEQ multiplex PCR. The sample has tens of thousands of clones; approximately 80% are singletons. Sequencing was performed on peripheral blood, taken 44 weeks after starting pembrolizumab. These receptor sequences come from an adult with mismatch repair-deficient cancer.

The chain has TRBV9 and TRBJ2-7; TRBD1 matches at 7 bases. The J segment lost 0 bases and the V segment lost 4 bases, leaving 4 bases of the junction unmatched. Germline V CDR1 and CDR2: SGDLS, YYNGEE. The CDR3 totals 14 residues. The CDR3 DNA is TGTGCCAGCAGCCTCGGGACAGACTCCTACGAGCAGTACTTC. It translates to CASSLGTDSYEQYF. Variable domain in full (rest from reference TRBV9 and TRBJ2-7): DSGVTQTPKHLITATGQRVTLRCSPRSGDLSVYWYQQSLDQGLQFLIQYYNGEERAKGNILERFSAQQFPDLHSELNLSSLELGDSALYFCASSLGTDSYEQYFGPGTRLTVT.

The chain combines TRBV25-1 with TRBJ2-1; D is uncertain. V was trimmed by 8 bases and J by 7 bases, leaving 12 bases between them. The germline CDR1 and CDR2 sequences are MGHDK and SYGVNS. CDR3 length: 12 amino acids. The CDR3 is CASSRRPNEQFF. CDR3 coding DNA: TGTGCCAGCTCCCGACGACCAAATGAGCAGTTCTTC.

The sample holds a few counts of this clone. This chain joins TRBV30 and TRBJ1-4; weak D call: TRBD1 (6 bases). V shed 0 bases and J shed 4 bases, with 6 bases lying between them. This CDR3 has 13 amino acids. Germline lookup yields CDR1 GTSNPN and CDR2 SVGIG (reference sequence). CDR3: CAWSVGGNEKLFF. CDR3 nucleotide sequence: TGTGCCTGGAGTGTAGGGGGTAATGAAAAACTGTTTTTT.

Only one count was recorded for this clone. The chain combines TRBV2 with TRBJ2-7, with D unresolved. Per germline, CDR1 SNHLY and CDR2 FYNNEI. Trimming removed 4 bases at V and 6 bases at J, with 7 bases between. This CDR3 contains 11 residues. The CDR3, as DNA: TGTGCCAGCAGTGTCCTTAGCGAGCAGTACTTC. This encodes CASSVLSEQYF. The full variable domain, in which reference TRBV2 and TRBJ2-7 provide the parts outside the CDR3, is EPEVTQTPSHQVTQMGQEVILRCVPISNHLYFYWYRQILGQKVEFLVSFYNNEISEKSEIFDDQFSVERPDGSNFTLKIRSTKLEDSAMYFCASSVLSEQYFGPGTRLTVT.

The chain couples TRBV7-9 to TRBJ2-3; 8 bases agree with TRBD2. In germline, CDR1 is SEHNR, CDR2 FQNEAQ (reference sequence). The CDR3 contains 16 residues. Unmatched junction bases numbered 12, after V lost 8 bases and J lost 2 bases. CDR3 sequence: CASALLGGRNTDTQYF. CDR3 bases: TGTGCCAGCGCCTTACTTGGCGGGAGGAACACAGATACGCAGTATTTT.

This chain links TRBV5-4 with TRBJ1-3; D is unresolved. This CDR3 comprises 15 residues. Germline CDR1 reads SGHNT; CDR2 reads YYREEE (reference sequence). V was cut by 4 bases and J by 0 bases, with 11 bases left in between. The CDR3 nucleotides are TGTGCCAGCAGCGTGGACGGCCGCTCTGGAAACACCATATATTTT. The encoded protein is CASSVDGRSGNTIYF. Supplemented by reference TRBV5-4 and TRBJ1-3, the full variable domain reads ETGVTQSPTHLIKTRGQQVTLRCSSQSGHNTVSWYQQALGQGPQFIFQYYREEENGRGNFPPRFSGLQFPNYSSELNVNALELDDSALYLCASSVDGRSGNTIYFGEGSWLTVV.

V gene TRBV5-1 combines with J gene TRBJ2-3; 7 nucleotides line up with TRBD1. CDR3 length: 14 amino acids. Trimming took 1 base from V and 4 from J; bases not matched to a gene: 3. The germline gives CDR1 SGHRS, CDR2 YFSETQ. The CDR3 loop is CASSLRQGPDTQYF. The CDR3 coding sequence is TGCGCCAGCAGCTTGAGACAGGGACCAGATACGCAGTATTTT.

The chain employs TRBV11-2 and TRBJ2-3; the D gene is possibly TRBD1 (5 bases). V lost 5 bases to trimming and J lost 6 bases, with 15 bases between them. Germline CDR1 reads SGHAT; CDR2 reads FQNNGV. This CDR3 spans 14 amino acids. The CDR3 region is CASSQQTGPDTQYF. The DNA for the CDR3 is TGTGCCAGCAGCCAACAAACAGGACCGGATACGCAGTATTTT.

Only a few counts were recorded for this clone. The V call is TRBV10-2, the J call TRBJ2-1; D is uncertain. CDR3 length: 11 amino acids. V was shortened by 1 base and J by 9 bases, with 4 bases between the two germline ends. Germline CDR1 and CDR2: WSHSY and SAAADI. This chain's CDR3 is CASSELGEQFF. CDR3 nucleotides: TGCGCCAGCAGTGAGTTAGGTGAGCAGTTCTTC.

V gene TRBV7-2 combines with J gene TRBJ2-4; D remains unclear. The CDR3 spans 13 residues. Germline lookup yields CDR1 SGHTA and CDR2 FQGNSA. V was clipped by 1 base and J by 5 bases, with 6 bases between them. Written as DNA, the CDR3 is TGTGCCAGCAGCTTAGGGGTAGAAAACATTCAGTACTTC. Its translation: CASSLGVENIQYF.

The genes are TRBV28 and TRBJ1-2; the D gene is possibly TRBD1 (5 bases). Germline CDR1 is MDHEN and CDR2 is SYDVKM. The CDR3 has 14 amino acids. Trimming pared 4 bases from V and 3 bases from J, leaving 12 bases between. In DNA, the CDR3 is TGTGCCAGCAGTTCCCAGGGAGGGTACTATGGCTACACCTTC. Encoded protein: CASSSQGGYYGYTF.

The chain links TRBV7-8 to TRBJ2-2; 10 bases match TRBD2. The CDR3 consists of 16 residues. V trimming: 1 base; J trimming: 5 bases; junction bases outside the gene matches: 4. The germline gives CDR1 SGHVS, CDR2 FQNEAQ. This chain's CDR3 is CASSLGLAGVTGELFF. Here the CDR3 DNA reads TGTGCCAGCAGCTTAGGGCTAGCGGGAGTTACCGGGGAGCTGTTTTTT.

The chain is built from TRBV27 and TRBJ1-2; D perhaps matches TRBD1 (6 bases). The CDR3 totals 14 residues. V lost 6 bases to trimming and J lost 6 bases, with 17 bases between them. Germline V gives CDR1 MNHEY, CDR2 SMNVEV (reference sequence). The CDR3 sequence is CASRFETQGHGYTF. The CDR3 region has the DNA TGTGCCAGCAGGTTTGAGACTCAGGGGCATGGCTACACCTTC.

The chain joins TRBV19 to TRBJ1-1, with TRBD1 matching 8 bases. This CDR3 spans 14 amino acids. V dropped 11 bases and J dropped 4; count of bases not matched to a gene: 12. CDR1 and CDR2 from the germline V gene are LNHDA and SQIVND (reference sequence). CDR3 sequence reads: CASGQGALVTEAFF. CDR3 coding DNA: TGTGCCTCCGGACAGGGCGCCCTGGTCACTGAAGCTTTCTTT.

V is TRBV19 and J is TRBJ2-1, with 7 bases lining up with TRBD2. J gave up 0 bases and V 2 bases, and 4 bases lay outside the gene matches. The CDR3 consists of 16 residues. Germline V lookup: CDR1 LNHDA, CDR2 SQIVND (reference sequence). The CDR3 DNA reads TGTGCCAGTAGTATATGGGGCGGGAGCTCCTACAATGAGCAGTTCTTC. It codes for CASSIWGGSSYNEQFF.

In nucleotides, the CDR3 is TGTGCCAGTAGTTTTTTTGACCGGGACATCCACACCTTC. Its protein product is CASSFFDRDIHTF. The chain couples TRBV19 to TRBJ1-2; D is perhaps TRBD1 (6 bases). This CDR3 is built from 13 residues. Germline values: CDR1 LNHDA, CDR2 SQIVND (reference sequence). V shed 5 bases and J shed 12 bases, with 19 bases lying between them.

The CDR3 DNA follows: TGTGCCAGCAGTTCTAGGGCTAGCGGGAACTACAATGAGCAGTTCTTC. Protein: CASSSRASGNYNEQFF. This chain links TRBV7-2 with TRBJ2-1; 9 bases line up with TRBD2. The CDR3 spans 16 residues. Germline V CDR1 and CDR2: SGHTA, FQGNSA. V shed 6 bases and J 3 bases; nucleotides not matched to a gene: 9.

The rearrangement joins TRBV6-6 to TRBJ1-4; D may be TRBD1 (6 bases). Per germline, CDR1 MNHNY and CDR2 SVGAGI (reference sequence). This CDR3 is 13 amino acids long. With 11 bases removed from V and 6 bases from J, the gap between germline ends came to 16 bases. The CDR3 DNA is TGTGCCGGATGTCAGGGGACGGATGAAAAACTGTTTTTT. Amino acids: CAGCQGTDEKLFF.

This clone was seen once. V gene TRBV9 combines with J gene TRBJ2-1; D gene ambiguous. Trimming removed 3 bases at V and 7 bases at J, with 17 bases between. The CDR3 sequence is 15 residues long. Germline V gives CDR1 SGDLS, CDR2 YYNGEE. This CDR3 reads CASSAIGIPKNEQFF. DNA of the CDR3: TGTGCCAGCAGCGCTATAGGGATCCCTAAGAATGAGCAGTTCTTC.

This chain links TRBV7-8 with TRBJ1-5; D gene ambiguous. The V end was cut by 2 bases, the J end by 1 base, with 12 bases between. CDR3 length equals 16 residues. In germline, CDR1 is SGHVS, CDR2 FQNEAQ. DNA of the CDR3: TGTGCCAGCAGCTTACGGCCCCATATGAGCAATCAGCCCCAGCATTTT. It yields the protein CASSLRPHMSNQPQHF.

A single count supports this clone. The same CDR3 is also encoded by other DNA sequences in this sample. The DNA for the CDR3 is TGTGCCAGCAGCTCAGACAGGAACACTGAAGCTTTCTTT. Translating gives CASSSDRNTEAFF. The gene calls are TRBV11-2 and TRBJ1-1, with TRBD1 as a possible D gene (5 bases). Germline CDR1 SGHAT, CDR2 FQNNGV. This CDR3 spans 13 amino acids. Trimming took off 4 bases at V and 1 base at J, with 7 bases between the two ends.

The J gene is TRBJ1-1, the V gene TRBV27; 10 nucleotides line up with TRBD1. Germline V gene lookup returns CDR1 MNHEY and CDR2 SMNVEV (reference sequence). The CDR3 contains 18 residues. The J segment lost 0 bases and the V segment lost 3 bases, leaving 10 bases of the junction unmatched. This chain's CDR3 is CASSFQDRGRGMNTEAFF. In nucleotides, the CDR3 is TGTGCCAGCAGTTTCCAAGACAGGGGGCGCGGAATGAACACTGAAGCTTTCTTT.